The present T cell receptor beta chain was sequenced within a study of Ad26.COV2.S vaccination and SARS-CoV-2 variants. Background on the study: The donor participated in the COV1001 trial, in its Ad26.COV2.S arm. General study results and limits: It was reported that spike-specific CD8+ and CD4+ T cell responses were substantially broad after vaccination.

Treatment described: roughly 18 received Ad26.COV2.S at low or high dose, single or two shots; about five received placebo; per-sample allocation not given. Sampling was done on day 63 after the first vaccine or placebo injection. V lost 3 bases and J 0 bases, leaving 18 bases between the germline ends. The CDR3 has 17 amino acids. CDR1 SGDLS and CDR2 YYNGEE come from the germline V gene. Data came from immunoSEQ multiplex PCR; TCRdb stores just in-frame clones and leaves some out. The table shows 300,000 to 400,000 clones, with around 87% occurring only once. To note about this clone: Its target is unknown.

The chain carries TRBV9 and TRBJ1-1, with D tentatively TRBD1 (5 bases). The clonotype comes from a person aged 18-60 years who received the Ad26.COV2.S COVID-19 vaccine or a placebo. Sample: peripheral blood, taken in a trial of Ad26.COV2.S vaccine versus placebo. CDR3 coding DNA: TGTGCCAGCAGCGCCTACCGGGGGGAACAGCTGAACACTGAAGCTTTCTTT. Its translation: CASSAYRGEQLNTEAFF.